This section outlines one TCR beta chain sequence together with its context. The data were taken from a study of T cell changes during pregnancy in multiple sclerosis. TCRdb keeps only in-frame clones here, not all; method: immunoSEQ multiplex PCR. This sample yields 40,000 to 60,000 clones, of which roughly 94% are seen a single time; approximately 5.6% belongs to the top ten. Trimming pared 5 bases from V and 8 bases from J, leaving 18 bases between. Germline V gene lookup returns CDR1 MNHEY and CDR2 SMNVEV (reference sequence). The CDR3 is 15 amino acids. The chain employs TRBV27 and TRBJ1-4; D is perhaps TRBD1 (6 bases). The sequencing here drew on CD8+ T cells from peripheral blood mononuclear cells, taken in the first trimester of pregnancy. The receptor comes from a female donor with multiple sclerosis, enrolled in a pregnancy study. The CDR3 sequence: CASSRTGRSDEKLFF. The CDR3 DNA sequence: TGTGCCAGCAGTAGAACAGGGCGATCTGACGAAAAACTGTTTTTT. Full variable domain (remainder filled in from reference TRBV27 and TRBJ1-4): EAQVTQNPRYLITVTGKKLTVTCSQNMNHEYMSWYRQDPGLGLRQIYYSMNVEVTDKGDVPEGYKVSRKEKRNFPLILESPSPNQTSLYFCASSRTGRSDEKLFFGSGTQLSVL.